The clone carrying this T cell receptor (beta chain) was seen a single time. Antigen unknown. It was with a sample-barcoded 5' primer and a J-beta primer mix that a second PCR of about 6 to 11 cycles was run. A single record per CDR3 protein comes from TCRdb applying MiXCR to the 5' RACE reads. The repertoire has about 1.4 million distinct CDR3 sequences, almost 60% of them found once; the top ten carry approximately 7%. This entry comes from a study of blood T cells in healthy people across ages. General observations from the study: Diversity figures based on one million T cells were deemed too low. Unsorted PBMCs blocked a conclusive comparison of naive and antigen-experienced cells.

Germline loops: CDR1 SEHNR, CDR2 FQNEAQ (reference sequence). This CDR3 has 14 amino acids. The specimen sequenced was blood. The V call is TRBV7-9, the J call TRBJ2-5, with D maybe TRBD1 (5 bases). Judging by the DNA end, TRBJ2-1 fits better; the J call may be wrong. This clonotype was sampled from a man aged 18 to 35 in good health. CDR3 in DNA: TGTGCCAGCAGCTCGACAGATGAACAAGAGACCCAGTTCTTC. Its translation: CASSSTDEQETQFF.